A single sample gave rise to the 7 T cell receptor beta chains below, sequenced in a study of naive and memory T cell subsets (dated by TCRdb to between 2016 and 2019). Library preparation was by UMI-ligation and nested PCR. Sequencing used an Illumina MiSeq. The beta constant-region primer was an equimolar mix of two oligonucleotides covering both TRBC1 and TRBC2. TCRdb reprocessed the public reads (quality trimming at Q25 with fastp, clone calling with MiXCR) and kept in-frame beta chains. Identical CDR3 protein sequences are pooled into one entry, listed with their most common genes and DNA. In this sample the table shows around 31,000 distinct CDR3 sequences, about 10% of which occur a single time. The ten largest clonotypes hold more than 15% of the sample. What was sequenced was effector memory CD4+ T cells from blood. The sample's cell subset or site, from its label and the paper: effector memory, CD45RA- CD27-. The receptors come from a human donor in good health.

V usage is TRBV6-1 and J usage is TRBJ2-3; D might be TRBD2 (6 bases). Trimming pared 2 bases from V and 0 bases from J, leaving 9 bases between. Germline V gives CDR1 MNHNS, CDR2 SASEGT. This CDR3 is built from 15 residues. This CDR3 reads CASSESGLSTDTQYF. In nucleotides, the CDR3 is TGTGCCAGCAGTGAAAGCGGGCTTAGCACAGATACGCAGTATTTT.

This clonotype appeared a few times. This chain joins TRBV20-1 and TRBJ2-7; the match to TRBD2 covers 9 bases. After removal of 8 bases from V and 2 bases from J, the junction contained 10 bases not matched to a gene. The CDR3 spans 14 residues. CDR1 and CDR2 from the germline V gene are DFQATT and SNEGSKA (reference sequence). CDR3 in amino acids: CSLLSGGVTYEQYF. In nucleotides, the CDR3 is TGCAGTTTACTTAGCGGGGGAGTAACCTACGAGCAGTACTTC.

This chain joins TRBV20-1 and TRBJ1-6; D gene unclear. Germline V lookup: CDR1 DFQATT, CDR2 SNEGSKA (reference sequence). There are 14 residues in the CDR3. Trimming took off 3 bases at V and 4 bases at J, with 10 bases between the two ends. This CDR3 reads CSARASTYNSPLHF. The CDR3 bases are TGCAGTGCTAGGGCCAGTACATATAATTCACCCCTCCACTTT.

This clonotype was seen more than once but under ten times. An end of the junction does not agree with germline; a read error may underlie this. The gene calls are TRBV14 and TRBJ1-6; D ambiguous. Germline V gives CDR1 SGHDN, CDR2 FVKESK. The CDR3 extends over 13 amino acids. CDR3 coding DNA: TGTGCCAGCAGCCAAGGCCTTGGGTCACCCCTCAACTTT. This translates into CASSQGLGSPLNF.

CDR3 region: CASSRQEGSPLHF. CDR3 in DNA: TGTGCCAGCAGCCGACAGGAGGGCTCACCCCTCCACTTT. The chain uses TRBV7-9 and TRBJ1-6; tentatively, D is TRBD1 (6 bases). Germline CDR1 SEHNR, CDR2 FQNEAQ (reference sequence). The CDR3 is 13 amino acids. V was pared by 5 bases and J by 10 bases, with 12 bases between.

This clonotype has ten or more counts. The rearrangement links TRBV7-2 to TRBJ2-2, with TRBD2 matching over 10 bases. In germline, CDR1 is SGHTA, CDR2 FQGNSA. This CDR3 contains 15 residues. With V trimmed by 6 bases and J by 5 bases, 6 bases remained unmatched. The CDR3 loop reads CASRAGLAPTGELFF. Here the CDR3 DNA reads TGTGCCAGCAGGGCGGGACTAGCGCCTACCGGGGAGCTGTTTTTT.

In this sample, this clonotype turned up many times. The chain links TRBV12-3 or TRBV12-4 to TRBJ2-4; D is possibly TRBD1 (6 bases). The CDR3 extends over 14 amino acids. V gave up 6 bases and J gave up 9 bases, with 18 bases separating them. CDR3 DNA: TGTGCCAGCAGCGCGCAGGGGAGAGTGAGCATTCAGTACTTC. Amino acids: CASSAQGRVSIQYF.